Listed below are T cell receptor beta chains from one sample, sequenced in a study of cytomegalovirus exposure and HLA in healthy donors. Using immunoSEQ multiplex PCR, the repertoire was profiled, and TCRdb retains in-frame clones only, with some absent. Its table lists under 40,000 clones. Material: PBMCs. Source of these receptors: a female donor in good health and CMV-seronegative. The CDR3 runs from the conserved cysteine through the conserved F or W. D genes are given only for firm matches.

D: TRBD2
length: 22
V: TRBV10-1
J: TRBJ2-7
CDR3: CASSEVRTDVLAGGELDYEQYF
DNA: TGCGCCAGCAGTGAGGTTCGGACAGATGTGCTAGCGGGGGGTGAGCTGGACTACGAGCAGTACTTC

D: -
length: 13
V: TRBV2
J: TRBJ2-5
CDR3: CASSLLGQETQYF
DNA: TGTGCCAGCAGTCTACTAGGCCAAGAGACCCAGTACTTC

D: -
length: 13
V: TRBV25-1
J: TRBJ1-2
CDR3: CASSATGNYGYTF
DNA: TGTGCCAGCAGCGCTACAGGGAACTATGGCTACACCTTC

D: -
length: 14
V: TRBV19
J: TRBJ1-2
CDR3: CASKQLGQNYGYTF
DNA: TGTGCCAGTAAACAGTTGGGGCAGAACTATGGCTACACCTTC

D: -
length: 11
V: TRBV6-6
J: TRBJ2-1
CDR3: CASSYQNEQFF
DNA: TGTGCCAGCAGTTACCAAAATGAGCAGTTCTTC

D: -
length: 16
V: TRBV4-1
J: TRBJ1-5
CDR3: CASSRTVTQGSQPQHF
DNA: TGCGCCAGCAGTCGGACAGTTACTCAGGGGAGTCAGCCCCAGCATTTT

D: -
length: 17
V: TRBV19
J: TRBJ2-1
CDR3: CASSIGAYIASYNEQFF
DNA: TGTGCCAGTAGTATAGGGGCCTACATAGCGTCCTACAATGAGCAGTTCTTC

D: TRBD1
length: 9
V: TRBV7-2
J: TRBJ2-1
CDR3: CASSRGQLF
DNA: TGTGCCAGCAGCCGGGGACAGCTCTTC

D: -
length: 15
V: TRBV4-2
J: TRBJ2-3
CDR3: CASSQLEGSTDTQYF
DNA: TGTGCCAGCAGCCAACTAGAGGGCAGCACAGATACGCAGTATTTT

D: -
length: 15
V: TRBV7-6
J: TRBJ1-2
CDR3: CASSPSPGIGYGYTF
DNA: TGTGCCAGCAGCCCATCCCCCGGGATTGGCTATGGCTACACCTTC

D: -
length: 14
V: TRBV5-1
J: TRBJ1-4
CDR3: CASSLGAGREKLFF
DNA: TGCGCCAGCAGCTTGGGCGCAGGAAGGGAAAAACTGTTTTTT

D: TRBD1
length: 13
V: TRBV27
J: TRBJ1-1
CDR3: CASSSSSQGRAFF
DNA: TGTGCCAGCAGTAGTTCTTCACAGGGGCGAGCTTTCTTT

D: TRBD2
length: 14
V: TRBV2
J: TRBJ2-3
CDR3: CASRAAGGPGTQYF
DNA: TGTGCCAGCCGGGCTGCGGGGGGGCCGGGTACGCAGTATTTT

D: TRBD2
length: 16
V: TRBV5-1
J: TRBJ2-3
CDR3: CASSIGTSGRTDTQYF
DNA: TGCGCCAGCAGCATCGGGACTAGCGGACGCACAGATACGCAGTATTTT

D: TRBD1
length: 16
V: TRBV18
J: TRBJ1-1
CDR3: CASSRGQGDMNTEAFF
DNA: TGTGCCAGCTCACGGGGTCAGGGGGATATGAACACTGAAGCTTTCTTT

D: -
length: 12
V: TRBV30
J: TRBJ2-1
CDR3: CAWSVSGNEQFF
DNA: TGTGCCTGGAGTGTATCAGGGAATGAGCAGTTCTTC

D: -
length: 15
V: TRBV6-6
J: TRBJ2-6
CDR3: CASSFVYSGANVLTF
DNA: TGTGCCAGCAGTTTCGTCTACTCTGGGGCCAACGTCCTGACTTTC

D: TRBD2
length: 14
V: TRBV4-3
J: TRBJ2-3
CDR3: CASMNSGVSDTQYF
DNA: TGCGCCAGCATGAATAGCGGGGTCTCAGATACGCAGTATTTT

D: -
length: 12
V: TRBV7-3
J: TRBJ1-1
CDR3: CASGQGPTEAFF
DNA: TGTGCCAGCGGGCAGGGTCCTACTGAAGCTTTCTTT

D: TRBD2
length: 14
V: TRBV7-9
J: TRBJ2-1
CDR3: CASSLAGAPTKQFF
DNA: TGTGCCAGCAGTCTAGCGGGGGCCCCTACCAAGCAGTTCTTC

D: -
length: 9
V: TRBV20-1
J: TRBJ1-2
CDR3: CSAPNGYTF
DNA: TGCAGTGCTCCCAATGGCTACACCTTC

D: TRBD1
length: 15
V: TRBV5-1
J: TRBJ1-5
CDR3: CASSIGGSRNQPQHF
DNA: TGCGCCAGCAGCATAGGGGGCAGCCGCAATCAGCCCCAGCATTTT

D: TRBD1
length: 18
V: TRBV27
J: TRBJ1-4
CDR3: CASGLTGGPGRTNEKLFF
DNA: TGTGCCAGCGGGTTGACAGGGGGCCCGGGGAGAACTAATGAAAAACTGTTTTTT